This T cell receptor beta chain was documented in a study of T cell repertoires in cytomegalovirus infection. Study-level points and caveats: The cumulative frequency of public TCR beta families distinguished individuals who carried CMV together with the relevant HLA.

TCRdb reanalysed the reads using MiXCR and keeps one entry per CDR3 protein. The sample holds approximately 730,000 distinct CDR3 sequences, roughly a third seen once. Note on this clonotype: Its antigen is as yet unknown.

This CDR3 region has 14 residues. J gave up 2 bases and V 5 bases, and 4 bases lay outside the gene matches. The germline V gene encodes CDR1 MNHEY and CDR2 SVGAGI. V and J are TRBV6-5 and TRBJ2-7; 9 bases are a match to TRBD1. The material was cultured PBMCs, obtained from culture after CMV antigen stimulation. This receptor was identified in a human donor in good health (CMV status not recorded). Some clones in this sample may be carry-over from other donors' samples. The CDR3 coding sequence is TGTGCCAGCAGTCACAGGGGGCTGACCTACGAGCAGTACTTC. Encoded protein: CASSHRGLTYEQYF.